This T cell receptor (beta chain) derives from a study of T cell responses to AZD1222 COVID-19 vaccine. In the study overall: Some second doses came at about 4 weeks and others at about 12 weeks; these were pooled.

Concerning this clone itself: What it recognizes is unknown.

Broader study findings: Reportedly, nearly half of unique spike TCRs recognized epitopes outside B.1.351/B.1.1.7 mutations. The study found Spike-specific TCR breadth and depth rose after two AZD1222 doses.

Clones were sequenced by immunoSEQ multiplex PCR, and TCRdb holds only the in-frame ones, with some missing. The sample carries tens of thousands of clones, around 80% recorded once. This receptor was taken from an adult in good health. The specimen was peripheral blood, collected on day 0 of AZD1222 vaccination.

The DNA for the CDR3 is TGTGCCAGCAGCTTAGATAGACCCGGGGGGAGCTCCTACAATGAGCAGTTCTTC. It codes for CASSLDRPGGSSYNEQFF. The genes are TRBV11-3 and TRBJ2-1; 7 nucleotides match TRBD2. Germline assignment: CDR1 SGHNT and CDR2 YENEEA. CDR3 size: 18 residues. Trimming cost V 0 bases and J 0 bases; bases outside gene matches: 8. Variable domain in full (rest from reference TRBV11-3 and TRBJ2-1): EAGVVQSPRYKIIEKKQPVAFWCNPISGHNTLYWYLQNLGQGPELLIRYENEEAVDDSQLPKDRFSAERLKGVDSTLKIQPAELGDSAVYLCASSLDRPGGSSYNEQFFGPGTRLTVL.